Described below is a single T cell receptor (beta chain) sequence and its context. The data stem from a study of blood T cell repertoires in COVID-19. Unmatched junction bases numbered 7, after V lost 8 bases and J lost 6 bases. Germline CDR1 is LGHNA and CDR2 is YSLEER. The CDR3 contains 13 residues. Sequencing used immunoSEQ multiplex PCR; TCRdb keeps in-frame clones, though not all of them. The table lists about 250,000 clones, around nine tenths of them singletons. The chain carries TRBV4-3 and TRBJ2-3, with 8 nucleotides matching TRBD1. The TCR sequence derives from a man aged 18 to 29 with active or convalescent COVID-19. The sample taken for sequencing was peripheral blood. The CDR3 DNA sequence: TGCGCCAGCCGTCAGGGGGCTGGGGATACGCAGTATTTT. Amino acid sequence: CASRQGAGDTQYF.